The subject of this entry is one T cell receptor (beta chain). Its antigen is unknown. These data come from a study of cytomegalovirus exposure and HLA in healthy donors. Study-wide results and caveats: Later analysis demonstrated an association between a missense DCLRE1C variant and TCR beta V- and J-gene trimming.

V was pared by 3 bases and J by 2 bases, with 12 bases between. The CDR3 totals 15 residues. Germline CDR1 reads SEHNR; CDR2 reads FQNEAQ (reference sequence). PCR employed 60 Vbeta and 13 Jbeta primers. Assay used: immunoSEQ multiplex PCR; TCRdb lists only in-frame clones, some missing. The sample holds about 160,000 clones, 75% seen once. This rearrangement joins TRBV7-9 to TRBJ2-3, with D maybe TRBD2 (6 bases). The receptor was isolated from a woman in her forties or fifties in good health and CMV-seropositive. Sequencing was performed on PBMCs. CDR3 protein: CASSFGRVPTDTQYF. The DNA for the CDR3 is TGTGCCAGCAGCTTCGGGAGAGTTCCCACAGATACGCAGTATTTT.